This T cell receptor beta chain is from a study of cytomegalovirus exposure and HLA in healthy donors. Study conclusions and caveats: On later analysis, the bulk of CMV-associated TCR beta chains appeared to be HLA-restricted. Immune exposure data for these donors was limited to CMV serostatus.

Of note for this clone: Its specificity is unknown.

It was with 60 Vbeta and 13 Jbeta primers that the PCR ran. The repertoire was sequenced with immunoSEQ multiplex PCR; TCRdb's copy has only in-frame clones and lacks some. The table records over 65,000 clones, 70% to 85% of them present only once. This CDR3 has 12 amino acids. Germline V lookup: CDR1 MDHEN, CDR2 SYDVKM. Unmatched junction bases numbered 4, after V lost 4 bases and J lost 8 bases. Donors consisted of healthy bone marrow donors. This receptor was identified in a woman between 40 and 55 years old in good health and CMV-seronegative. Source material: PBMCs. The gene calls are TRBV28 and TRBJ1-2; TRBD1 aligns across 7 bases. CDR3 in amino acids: CASSSRQGGYTF. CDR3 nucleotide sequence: TGTGCCAGCAGTTCAAGACAGGGCGGCTACACCTTC.